Listed below are T cell receptor beta chains from one sample, sequenced in a study of T cell responses to AZD1222 COVID-19 vaccine. Data came from immunoSEQ multiplex PCR; TCRdb stores just in-frame clones and leaves some out. Here the sample spans 90,000 to 150,000 clones, roughly 86% being singletons. This sample comprised peripheral blood, obtained 28 days after the second AZD1222 dose. These TCRs come from an adult who received the AZD1222 COVID-19 vaccine. Both conserved end residues are part of each CDR3. D genes are given only for firm matches. Expanded clones get a size class; other rows say once, few or many, or leave the size out.

TRBV28	TRBD1	TRBJ1-6	14	medium-sized	CASSPGQGGSPLHF	TGTGCCAGCAGCCCGGGACAGGGAGGTTCACCCCTCCACTTT
TRBV3-1/TRBV3-2	.	TRBJ2-1	14	.	CASSPPGTYNEQFF	TGTGCCAGCAGCCCCCCGGGGACCTACAATGAGCAGTTCTTC
TRBV28	TRBD1	TRBJ2-5	14	.	CASSSDRDRATQYF	TGTGCCAGCAGTTCAGACAGGGATCGGGCGACCCAGTACTTC
TRBV10-3	.	TRBJ2-2	16	few	CAISEGADPSTGELFF	TGTGCCATCAGTGAAGGGGCGGACCCGAGCACCGGGGAGCTGTTTTTT
TRBV10-2	.	TRBJ1-2	13	.	CASSDWINYGYTF	TGCGCCAGCAGTGATTGGATTAACTATGGCTACACCTTC
TRBV5-1	TRBD2	TRBJ2-1	20	.	CASSFFPLASGLAGGDEQFF	TGCGCCAGCAGCTTCTTTCCCCTTGCGTCGGGACTAGCGGGGGGCGATGAGCAGTTCTTC
TRBV4-1	.	TRBJ1-6	15	once	CASQRGRERGSPLHF	TGCGCCAGCCAGCGGGGGAGGGAGAGGGGTTCACCCCTCCACTTT
TRBV28	.	TRBJ2-1	13	.	CASGEIRHNEQFF	TGTGCCAGCGGGGAGATCCGCCACAATGAGCAGTTCTTC
TRBV1	.	TRBJ2-5	18	.	CTSSRAIRPACPQETQYF	TGCACCAGCAGCCGGGCTATCCGACCAGCGTGTCCACAAGAGACCCAGTACTTC
TRBV11-2	.	TRBJ1-2	16	.	CASSQGTVSGGDGYTF	TGTGCCAGCAGCCAAGGGACGGTCTCCGGGGGAGATGGCTACACCTTC
TRBV6-2/TRBV6-3	.	TRBJ1-5	14	.	CASSYRASNQPQHF	TGTGCCAGCAGTTACCGTGCTAGCAATCAGCCCCAGCATTTT
TRBV29-1	.	TRBJ2-2	13	.	CSVGQFGTGELFF	TGCAGCGTTGGCCAGTTCGGCACCGGGGAGCTGTTTTTT
TRBV7-8	.	TRBJ1-2	17	.	CASSLDGWTTSASGYTF	TGTGCCAGCAGCTTAGACGGGTGGACCACCTCAGCGAGTGGCTACACCTTC
TRBV4-1	.	TRBJ1-1	14	.	CASSPRWKDTEAFF	TGCGCCAGCAGCCCCAGGTGGAAGGACACTGAAGCTTTCTTT
TRBV9	TRBD1	TRBJ2-2	17	.	CASSAVRQGLNTGELFF	TGTGCCAGCAGCGCCGTCAGACAGGGCCTGAACACCGGGGAGCTGTTTTTT
TRBV7-4	.	TRBJ1-5	16	.	CASSLARGYSNQPQHF	TGTGCCAGCAGCTTAGCGCGGGGATATAGCAATCAGCCCCAGCATTTT
TRBV4-3	TRBD2	TRBJ2-1	15	.	CASSPEAGAYNEQFF	TGCGCCAGCAGCCCAGAAGCGGGGGCTTACAATGAGCAGTTCTTC
TRBV7-2	TRBD1	TRBJ2-2	15	.	CASSLRQGTAGELFF	TGTGCCAGCAGCTTAAGACAGGGTACGGCCGGGGAGCTGTTTTTT
TRBV5-1	.	TRBJ1-1	14	.	CASSLEPENTEAFF	TGCGCCAGCAGCTTAGAACCAGAGAACACTGAAGCTTTCTTT
TRBV5-1	TRBD1	TRBJ1-2	15	.	CASSLQGDANYGYTF	TGCGCCAGCAGCTTACAGGGGGACGCTAACTATGGCTACACCTTC
TRBV4-3	TRBD1	TRBJ2-7	14	.	CASSQGQGSYEQYF	TGCGCCAGCAGCCAAGGACAGGGTAGCTACGAGCAGTACTTC
TRBV15	.	TRBJ1-4	13	.	CATSRTGGEKLFF	TGTGCCACCAGCAGAACCGGGGGTGAAAAACTGTTTTTT
TRBV10-3	.	TRBJ1-5	17	few	CAISEGGPGKGNQPQHF	TGTGCCATCAGTGAGGGAGGACCCGGCAAGGGCAATCAGCCCCAGCATTTT
TRBV29-1	.	TRBJ1-1	13	.	CSGVGDMNTEAFF	TGCAGCGGCGTTGGGGACATGAACACTGAAGCTTTCTTT
TRBV19	.	TRBJ1-1	14	.	CATQTPGLGTEAFF	TGTGCCACCCAAACGCCGGGGTTGGGAACTGAAGCTTTCTTT
TRBV6-4	.	TRBJ2-2	14	.	CASSERGFTGELFF	TGTGCCAGCAGTGAACGGGGATTTACCGGGGAGCTGTTTTTT
TRBV6-2/TRBV6-3	.	TRBJ2-2	14	.	CASSPLSRAGELFF	TGTGCCAGCAGTCCGCTGTCCCGGGCCGGGGAGCTGTTTTTT
TRBV13	.	TRBJ1-3	14	.	CASSDMNRPDTIYF	TGTGCCAGCAGCGACATGAATCGACCGGACACCATATATTTT
TRBV28	.	TRBJ1-1	11	few	CASSLGTEAFF	TGTGCCAGCAGTTTAGGTACTGAAGCTTTCTTT